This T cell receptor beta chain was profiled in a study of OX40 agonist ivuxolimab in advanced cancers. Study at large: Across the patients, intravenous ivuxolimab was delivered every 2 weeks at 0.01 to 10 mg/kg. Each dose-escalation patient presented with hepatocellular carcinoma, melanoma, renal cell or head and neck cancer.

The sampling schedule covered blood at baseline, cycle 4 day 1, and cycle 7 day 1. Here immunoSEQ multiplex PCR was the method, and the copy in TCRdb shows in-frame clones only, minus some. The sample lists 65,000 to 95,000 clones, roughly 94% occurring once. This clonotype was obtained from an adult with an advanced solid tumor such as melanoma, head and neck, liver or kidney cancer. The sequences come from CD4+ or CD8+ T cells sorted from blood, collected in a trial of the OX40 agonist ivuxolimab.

CDR3 region: CASSLGTSGVADTQYF. The CDR3, as DNA: TGTGCCAGCAGCTTAGGAACTAGCGGGGTCGCAGATACGCAGTATTTT. The rearrangement links TRBV7-3 to TRBJ2-3; 10 bases line up with TRBD2. Germline V gene sequence: CDR1 SGHTA, CDR2 FQGTGA. V lost 2 bases, J lost 4 bases, and 6 bases stayed unmatched. The CDR3 covers 16 residues.